Presented here are 15 T cell receptor beta chains from one specimen sequenced in a study of blood T cells in healthy people across ages. Next came a second PCR, run for about 6 to 12 cycles, which used a sample-barcoded 5' primer along with a J-beta primer mix. MiXCR, run by TCRdb on the 5' RACE reads, gives a single entry per CDR3 protein. This repertoire shows 1.4 million to 1.5 million distinct CDR3 sequences, about 43% found once; its top ten account for roughly 7.9%. What was sequenced was blood. These receptor sequences come from a young woman in good health.

The DNA of the CDR3 is TGTGCCAGCAGTTTGGGTTCCCCAACCCAAGAGACCCAGTACTTC. Translation: CASSLGSPTQETQYF. V and J are TRBV27 and TRBJ2-5; D is undetermined. With 3 bases removed from V and 1 base from J, the gap between germline ends came to 12 bases. The CDR3 is made up of 15 amino acids. CDR1 is MNHEY, CDR2 SMNVEV, per germline (reference sequence).

This clonotype was counted at least ten times. The J gene is TRBJ2-5, the V gene TRBV4-1; the D is unclear. The CDR3 runs 17 residues. Germline CDR1 reads MGHRA; CDR2 reads YSYEKL. Trimming took 1 base from V and 0 from J, leaving 15 bases between them. Here the CDR3 DNA reads TGCGCCAGCAGCCAAGGCTCCCGATCTGTATACCAAGAGACCCAGTACTTC. Protein product: CASSQGSRSVYQETQYF.

This clonotype showed up just once. The V gene is TRBV27, the J gene TRBJ2-5, with D uncertain. Trimming stripped 0 bases from V and 5 bases from J, with 10 bases between. The CDR3 covers 14 residues. Looked up from germline, CDR1 is MNHEY and CDR2 is SMNVEV (reference sequence). In DNA form, the CDR3 reads TGTGCCAGCAGTTTATCCCGATATGGGGAGACCCAGTACTTC. Protein: CASSLSRYGETQYF.

This clonotype has more than one count but fewer than ten. The rearrangement links TRBV20-1 to TRBJ2-7; 10 nucleotides line up with TRBD1. The V gene's germline CDR1 is DFQATT and CDR2 SNEGSKA (reference sequence). Trimming at V came to 4 bases and at J to 4 bases, leaving 4 bases not matched to a gene. The CDR3 runs to 13 residues. CDR3 sequence reads: CSATGTGVYEQYF. CDR3 in DNA: TGCAGTGCTACCGGGACAGGGGTATACGAGCAGTACTTC.

J is TRBJ1-2 and V is TRBV10-3, with unresolved D. There are 14 residues in the CDR3. Trimming took off 3 bases at V and 2 bases at J, with 10 bases between the two ends. Per germline, CDR1 ENHRY and CDR2 SYGVKD. This chain's CDR3 is CAISDGSSNYGYTF. CDR3 DNA sequence: TGTGCCATCAGTGACGGGTCCAGCAACTATGGCTACACCTTC.

The V call is TRBV10-3, the J call TRBJ2-3; 9 bases map to TRBD1. The junction had 6 bases not matched to a gene; V was cut back by 2 bases and J by 6 bases. The CDR3 length is 15 residues. Germline assignment: CDR1 ENHRY and CDR2 SYGVKD. CDR3 region: CAISEGQGMSDTQYF. The DNA of the CDR3 is TGTGCCATCAGTGAGGGACAGGGGATGTCGGATACGCAGTATTTT.

The V call is TRBV12-3 or TRBV12-4, the J call TRBJ2-3, with 8 bases that match TRBD2. Losses at the gene ends were 2 bases for V and 4 bases for J; bases not matched to a gene: 8. The CDR3 is made up of 16 amino acids. The CDR3 here is CASSLSFRAGADTQYF. CDR3 sequence (DNA): TGTGCCAGCAGTTTATCGTTCCGAGCGGGGGCAGATACGCAGTATTTT.

This clonotype came up a few times. This rearrangement joins TRBV20-1 to TRBJ2-4, with D possibly being TRBD1 (5 bases). V was shortened by 6 bases and J by 0 bases, with 12 bases between the two germline ends. CDR1 and CDR2 from the germline V gene are DFQATT and SNEGSKA (reference sequence). This CDR3 comprises 14 residues. The CDR3 loop reads CSAEDRLAKNIQYF. The CDR3 region has the DNA TGCAGTGCCGAAGACAGACTAGCCAAAAACATTCAGTACTTC.

A word on this clonotype: A much larger clone lies a single base off, so this may be a read error. The chain recombines TRBV6-2 or TRBV6-3 with TRBJ2-7; the match to TRBD2 covers 8 bases. CDR3 length: 15 amino acids. Germline-derived CDR1 and CDR2 are MNHEY and SVGEGT. The chain's CDR3 is CVSSFGLAGSYEQYF. DNA for the CDR3: TGTGTCAGCAGTTTCGGGCTAGCGGGTTCCTACGAGCAGTACTTC.

Only one count was recorded for this clonotype. The chain has TRBV11-2 and TRBJ2-7; weak D call: TRBD1 (5 bases). This CDR3 spans 14 amino acids. Per germline, CDR1 SGHAT and CDR2 FQNNGV. Trimming removed 4 bases at V and 8 bases at J, with 18 bases between. This CDR3 is CASSSGNLGVQQYF. Written as DNA, the CDR3 is TGTGCCAGCAGCTCAGGGAATCTTGGTGTGCAGCAGTACTTC.

On this clonotype itself: A junction end diverges from the germline sequence, so it may reflect a read error. The chain has TRBV7-8 and TRBJ2-3; a weak D match, TRBD2 (7 bases). The CDR3 has 15 amino acids. Germline lookup yields CDR1 SGHVS and CDR2 FQNEAQ. CDR3 residues: CASSLGRGLTDTRYF. CDR3 DNA: TGTGCCAGCAGCTTAGGGCGGGGGCTCACAGATACGCGGTATTTT.

This clonotype was picked up a small number of times. V is TRBV15 and J is TRBJ1-2; D not certain. The CDR3 is 14 amino acids. Between the trimmed V and J ends, which lost 4 bases and 4 bases, there was a span of 13 bases. The germline V gene encodes CDR1 LNHNV and CDR2 YYDKDF (reference sequence). The CDR3 DNA reads TGTGCCACCAGCAATACAAACCAAATCTATGGCTACACCTTC. Its protein product is CATSNTNQIYGYTF.

J is TRBJ2-5 and V is TRBV4-1; 10 nucleotides line up with TRBD2. The CDR3 runs 17 residues. With V trimmed by 1 base and J by 2 bases, 7 bases remained unmatched. Germline V gives CDR1 MGHRA, CDR2 YSYEKL. The CDR3 DNA sequence: TGCGCCAGCAGCCAAGTCGAGGCTAGCGGGGGACAAGAGACCCAGTACTTC. It encodes CASSQVEASGGQETQYF.

The chain links TRBV21-1 to TRBJ2-3; the D call TRBD2 from the table was never checked on the DNA. TRBV21-1 is reported as a pseudogene. The CDR3 totals 18 residues. CDR3 sequence reads: CASSKVEAGPPDTDTQYF. The CDR3 DNA reads TGTGCCAGCAGCAAAGTTGAGGCGGGCCCACCAGACACAGATACGCAGTATTTT.

The chain combines TRBV4-1 with TRBJ2-7; 10 bases fit TRBD1. V lost 2 bases and J lost 4; bases outside the gene matches: 5. Germline CDR1 and CDR2: MGHRA and YSYEKL. The CDR3 is made up of 15 amino acids. The CDR3: CASSQTRDRGYEQYF. The CDR3 DNA is TGCGCCAGCAGCCAAACCCGGGACAGGGGTTACGAGCAGTACTTC.